Sequencing of this TCR beta chain was carried out in a study of CD8 T cells in Susac syndrome. Notes on the study in general: The relatively small number of individuals in the TCR sequencing and HLA analysis was acknowledged by the study.

Comment on this clonotype: Its antigen remains unidentified.

RNA amounts of about 0.45 to 1 ug underwent reverse transcription with random hexamers. Each CDR3 protein gets one entry after TCRdb re-called the immunoSEQ multiplex PCR reads with MiXCR. In the table there are under 25,000 distinct CDR3 sequences, around 92% of which are singletons. The length of the CDR3 is 15 residues. J was trimmed by 5 bases and V by 3 bases; bases with no gene match: 4. Germline CDR1 is LGHNA and CDR2 is YSLEER. The authors negatively isolated CD8+ and CD4+ T cells and FACS-enriched TEMRA cells. This sequence joins TRBV4-3 and TRBJ2-5; 12 bases match TRBD1. The origin of this receptor is a human donor in good health. Sequencing input: CD8+ T cells from PBMCs. The DNA for the CDR3 is TGCGCCAGCAGCCAGGGGACAGGGGGCCGGGAGACCCAGTACTTC. Protein: CASSQGTGGRETQYF.